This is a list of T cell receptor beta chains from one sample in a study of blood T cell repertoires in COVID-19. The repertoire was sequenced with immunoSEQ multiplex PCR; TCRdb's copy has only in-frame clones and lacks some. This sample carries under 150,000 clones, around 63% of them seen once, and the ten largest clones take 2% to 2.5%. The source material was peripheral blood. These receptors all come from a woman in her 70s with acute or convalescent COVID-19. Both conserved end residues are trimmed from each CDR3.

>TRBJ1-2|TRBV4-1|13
ASSQPDRDHYGYT
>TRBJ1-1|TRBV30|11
AWSVSQYTEAF
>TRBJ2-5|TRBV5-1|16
ASSLVVTSGRVPETQY
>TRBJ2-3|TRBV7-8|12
ASSSRIKTDTQY
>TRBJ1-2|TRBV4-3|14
ASSQDWTGGGYGYT
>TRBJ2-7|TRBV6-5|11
ASKKGQSYEQY
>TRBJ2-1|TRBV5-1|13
ASSQGTGGINEQF
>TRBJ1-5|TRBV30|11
AWSVGTAQPQH
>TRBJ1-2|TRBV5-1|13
ASSSRTGGTYGYT
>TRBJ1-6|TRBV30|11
AWSARDNSPLH
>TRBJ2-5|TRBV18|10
ASSPNQETQY
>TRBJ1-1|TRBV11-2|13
ASSLETGLNTEAF
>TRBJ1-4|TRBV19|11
ASSIGSEGKLF
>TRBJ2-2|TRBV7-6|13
ASSTRTGGYGELF
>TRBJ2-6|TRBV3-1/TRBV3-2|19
ASFKLWAGTGRFSGANVLT
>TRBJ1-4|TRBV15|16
ATSRDRTGGLTNEKLF
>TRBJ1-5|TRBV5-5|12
ASSLEYSNQPQH
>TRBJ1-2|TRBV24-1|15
ATSDSGTGAIPAGYT
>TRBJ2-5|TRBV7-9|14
ASSGRDRRYQETQY
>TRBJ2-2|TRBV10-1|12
ASSRDRGVGELF
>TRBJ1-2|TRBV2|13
ASSRRQETIYGYT
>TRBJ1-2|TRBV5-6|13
ASSLVGTGLYGYT
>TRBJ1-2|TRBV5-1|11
ASSLRDREGYT
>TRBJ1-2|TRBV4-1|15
ASSLDRTTWTGDGYT
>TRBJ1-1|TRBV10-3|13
AISESSTGAQEAF
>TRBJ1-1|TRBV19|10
ASDRGGTEAF
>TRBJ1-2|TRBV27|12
ASSLSSGGGGYT
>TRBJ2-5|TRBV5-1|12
ASSWGLAGETQY
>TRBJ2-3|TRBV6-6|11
ATGLAGTDTQY
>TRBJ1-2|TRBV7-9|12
ASSLLVSSYGYT
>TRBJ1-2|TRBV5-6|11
ASSYTGGDGYT
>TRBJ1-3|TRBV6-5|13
ASSPTGFSGNTIY
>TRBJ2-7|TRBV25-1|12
ASSAGQGFHEQY
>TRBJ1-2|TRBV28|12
ASSVPGQGLGYT
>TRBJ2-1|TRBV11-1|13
ASSSPAGGYNEQF
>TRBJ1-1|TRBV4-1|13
ASSPGRGANTEAF
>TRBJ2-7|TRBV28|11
ASSFRGTDEQY
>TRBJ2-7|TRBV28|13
ASSFRTRLGYEQY
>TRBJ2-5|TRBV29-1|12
SVELAGFGETQY
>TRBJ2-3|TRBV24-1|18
ATSDHNVAGGRGSTDTQY
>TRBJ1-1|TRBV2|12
ASSVKQGSTEAF
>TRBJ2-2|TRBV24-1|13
ATSDAGLVTGELF
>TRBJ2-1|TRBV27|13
ASSPRDRGVNEQF
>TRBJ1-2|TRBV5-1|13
ASSLGQGSTDGYT
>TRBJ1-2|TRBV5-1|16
ASSFRARGGSFNYGYT
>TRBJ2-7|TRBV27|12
ASRGYGTLYEQY
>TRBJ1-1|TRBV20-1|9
SARGQPEAF
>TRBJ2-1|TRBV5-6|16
ASSSLGLAGDIYNEQF
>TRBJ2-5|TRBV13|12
ASSLGWAQETQY
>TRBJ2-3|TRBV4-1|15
ASSQRPGVTGEITQY
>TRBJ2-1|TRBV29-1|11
SVPRTSGGEQF
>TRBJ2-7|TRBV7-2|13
ASSLFPASSYEQY
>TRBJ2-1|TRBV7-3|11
ASSPVAGGVQF